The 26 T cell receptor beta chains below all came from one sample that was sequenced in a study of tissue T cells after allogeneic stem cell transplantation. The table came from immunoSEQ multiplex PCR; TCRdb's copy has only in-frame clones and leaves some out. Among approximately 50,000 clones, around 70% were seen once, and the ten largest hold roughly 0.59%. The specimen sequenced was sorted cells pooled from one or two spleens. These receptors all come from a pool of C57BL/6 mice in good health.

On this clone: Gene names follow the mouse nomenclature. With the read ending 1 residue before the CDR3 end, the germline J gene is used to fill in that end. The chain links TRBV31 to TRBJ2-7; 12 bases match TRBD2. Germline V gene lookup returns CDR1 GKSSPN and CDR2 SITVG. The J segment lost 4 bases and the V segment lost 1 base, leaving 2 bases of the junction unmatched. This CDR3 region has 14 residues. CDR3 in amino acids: CAWSQGTGGYEQYF. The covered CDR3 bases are TGTGCCTGGAGTCAGGGGACTGGGGGGTATGAACAGTAC.

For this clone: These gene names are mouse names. The CDR3 bases that were read are TGTGCCAGCTCTCTCGAACGGGGGGCATATGAACAGTAC. Protein product: CASSLERGAYEQY. The whole CDR3 sequence reads CASSLERGAYEQYF. The chain carries TRBV12-1 and TRBJ2-7; D might be TRBD2 (7 bases). Read sequence stops 1 residue before the CDR3 end, and the germline J gene provides the missing end. Trimming removed 0 bases from V and 4 bases from J, with 12 bases in between. Germline CDR1 SGHSN, CDR2 HYEKVE. This CDR3 is 14 amino acids long.

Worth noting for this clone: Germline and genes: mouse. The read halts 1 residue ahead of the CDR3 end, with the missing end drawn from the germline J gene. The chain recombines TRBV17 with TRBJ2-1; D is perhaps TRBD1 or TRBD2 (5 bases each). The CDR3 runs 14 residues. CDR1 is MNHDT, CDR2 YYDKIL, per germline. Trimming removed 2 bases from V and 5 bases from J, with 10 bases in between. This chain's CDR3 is CASSRIGGDAEQFF. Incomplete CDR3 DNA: TGTGCTAGCAGTAGAATCGGGGGAGATGCTGAGCAGTTC.

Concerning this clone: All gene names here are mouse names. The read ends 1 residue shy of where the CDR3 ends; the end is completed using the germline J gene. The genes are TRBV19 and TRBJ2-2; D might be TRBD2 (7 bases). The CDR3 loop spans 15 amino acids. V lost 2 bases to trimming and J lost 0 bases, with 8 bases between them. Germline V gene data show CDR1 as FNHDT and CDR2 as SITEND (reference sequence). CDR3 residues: CASSIGGPNTGQLYF. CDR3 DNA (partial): TGTGCCAGCAGTATCGGGGGGCCAAACACCGGGCAGCTCTAC.

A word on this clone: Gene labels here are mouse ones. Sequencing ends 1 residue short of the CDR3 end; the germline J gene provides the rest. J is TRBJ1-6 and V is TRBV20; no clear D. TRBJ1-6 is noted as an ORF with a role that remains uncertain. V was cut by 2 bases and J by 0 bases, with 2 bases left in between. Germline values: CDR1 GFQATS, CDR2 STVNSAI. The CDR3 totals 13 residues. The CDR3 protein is CGARNSYNSPLYF. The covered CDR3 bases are TGTGGTGCTAGGAATTCCTATAATTCGCCCCTCTAC.

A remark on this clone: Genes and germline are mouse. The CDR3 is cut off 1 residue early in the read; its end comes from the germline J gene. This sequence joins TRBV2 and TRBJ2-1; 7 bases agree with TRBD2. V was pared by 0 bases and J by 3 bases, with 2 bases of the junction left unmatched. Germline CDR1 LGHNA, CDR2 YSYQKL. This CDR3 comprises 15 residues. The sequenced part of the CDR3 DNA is TGTGCCAGCAGCCAAGACTGGGGGTTCTATGCTGAGCAGTTC. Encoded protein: CASSQDWGFYAEQF. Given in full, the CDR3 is CASSQDWGFYAEQFF.

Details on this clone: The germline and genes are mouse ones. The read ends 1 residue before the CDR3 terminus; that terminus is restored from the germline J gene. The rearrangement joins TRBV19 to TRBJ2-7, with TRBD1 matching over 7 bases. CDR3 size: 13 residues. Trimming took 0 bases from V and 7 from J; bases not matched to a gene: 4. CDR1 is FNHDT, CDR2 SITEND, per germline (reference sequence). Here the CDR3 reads CASSIGTGGEQYF. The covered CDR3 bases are TGTGCCAGCAGTATAGGGACAGGCGGGGAACAGTAC.

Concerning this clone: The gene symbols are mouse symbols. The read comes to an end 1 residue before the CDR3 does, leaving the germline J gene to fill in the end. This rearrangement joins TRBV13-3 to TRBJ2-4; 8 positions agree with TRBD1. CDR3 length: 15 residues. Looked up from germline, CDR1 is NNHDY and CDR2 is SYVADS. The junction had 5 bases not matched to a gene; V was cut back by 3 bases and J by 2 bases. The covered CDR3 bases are TGTGCCAGCAGTGGACAGGGGCGGGATCAAAACACCTTGTAC. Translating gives CASSGQGRDQNTLY. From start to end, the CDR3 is CASSGQGRDQNTLYF.

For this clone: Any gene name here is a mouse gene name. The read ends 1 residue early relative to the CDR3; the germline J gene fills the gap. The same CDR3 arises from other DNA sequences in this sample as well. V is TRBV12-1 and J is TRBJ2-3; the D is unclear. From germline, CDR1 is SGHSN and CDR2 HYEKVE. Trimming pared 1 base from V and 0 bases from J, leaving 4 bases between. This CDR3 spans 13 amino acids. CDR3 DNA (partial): TGTGCCAGCTCTCTTTCTAGTGCAGAAACGCTGTAT. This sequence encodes CASSLSSAETLY. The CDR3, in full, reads CASSLSSAETLYF.

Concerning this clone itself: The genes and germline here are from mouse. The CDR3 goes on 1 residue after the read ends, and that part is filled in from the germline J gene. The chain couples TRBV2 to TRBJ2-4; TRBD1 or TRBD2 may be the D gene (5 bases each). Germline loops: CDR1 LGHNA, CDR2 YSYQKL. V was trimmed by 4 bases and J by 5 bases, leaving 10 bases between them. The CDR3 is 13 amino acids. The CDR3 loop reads CASSPNGGNTLYF. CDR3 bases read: TGTGCCAGCAGCCCCAACGGGGGAAACACCTTGTAC.

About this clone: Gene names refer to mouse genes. The part of the CDR3 DNA that was read is TGTGCCAGCAGCTTGGACGGTAACTATGCTGAGCAGTTC. It is translated as CASSLDGNYAEQF. The entire CDR3 reads CASSLDGNYAEQFF. The chain carries TRBV3 and TRBJ2-1; no clear D gene. The read gets to within 1 residue of the CDR3 end, and the germline J gene fills in the rest. Germline CDR1 reads SNHLY; CDR2 reads FYNGKV (reference sequence). This CDR3 region has 14 residues. V lost 3 bases to trimming and J lost 0 bases, with 6 bases between them.

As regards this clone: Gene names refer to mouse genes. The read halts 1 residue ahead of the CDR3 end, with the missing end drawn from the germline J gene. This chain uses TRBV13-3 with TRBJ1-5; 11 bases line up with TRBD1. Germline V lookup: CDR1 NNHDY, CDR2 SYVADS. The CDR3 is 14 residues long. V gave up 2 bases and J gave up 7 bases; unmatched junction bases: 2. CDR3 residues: CASSERDRGQAPLF. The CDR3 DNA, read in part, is TGTGCCAGCAGTGAAAGGGACAGGGGGCAGGCTCCGCTT.

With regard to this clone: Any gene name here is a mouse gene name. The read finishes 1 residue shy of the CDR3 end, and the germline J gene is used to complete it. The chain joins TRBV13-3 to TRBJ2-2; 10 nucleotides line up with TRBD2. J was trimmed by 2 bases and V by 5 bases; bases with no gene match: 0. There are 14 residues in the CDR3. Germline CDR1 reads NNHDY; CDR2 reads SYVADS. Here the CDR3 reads CASRDWGNTGQLYF. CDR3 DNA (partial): TGTGCCAGCAGGGACTGGGGGAACACCGGGCAGCTCTAC. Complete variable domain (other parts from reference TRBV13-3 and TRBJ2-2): EAAVTQSPRSKVAVTGGKVTLSCHQTNNHDYMYWYRQDTGHGLRLIHYSYVADSTEKGDIPDGYKASRPSQENFSLILELASLSQTAVYFCASRDWGNTGQLYFGEGSKLTVL.

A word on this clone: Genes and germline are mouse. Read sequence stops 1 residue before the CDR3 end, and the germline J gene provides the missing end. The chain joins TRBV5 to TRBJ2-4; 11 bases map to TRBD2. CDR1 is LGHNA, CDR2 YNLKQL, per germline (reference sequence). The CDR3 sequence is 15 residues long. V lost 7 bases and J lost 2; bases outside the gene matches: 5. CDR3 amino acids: CASKLGLGVQNTLYF. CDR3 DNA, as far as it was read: TGTGCCAGCAAGTTGGGACTGGGGGTTCAAAACACCTTGTAC.

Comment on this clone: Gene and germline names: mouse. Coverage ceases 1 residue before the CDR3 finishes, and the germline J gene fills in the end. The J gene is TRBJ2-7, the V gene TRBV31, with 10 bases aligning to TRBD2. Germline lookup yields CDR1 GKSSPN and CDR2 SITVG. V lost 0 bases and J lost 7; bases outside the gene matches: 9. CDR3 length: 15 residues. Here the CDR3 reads CAWSLGGTGVREQYF. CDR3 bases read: TGTGCCTGGAGTCTAGGGGGGACTGGGGTCCGGGAACAGTAC.

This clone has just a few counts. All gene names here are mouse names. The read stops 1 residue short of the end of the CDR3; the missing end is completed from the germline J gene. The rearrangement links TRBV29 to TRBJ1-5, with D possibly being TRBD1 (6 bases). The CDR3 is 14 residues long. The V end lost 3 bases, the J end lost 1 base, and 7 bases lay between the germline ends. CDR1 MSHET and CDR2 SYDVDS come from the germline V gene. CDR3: CASSFGQNNQAPLF. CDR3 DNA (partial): TGTGCTAGCAGTTTTGGACAGAACAACCAGGCTCCGCTT.

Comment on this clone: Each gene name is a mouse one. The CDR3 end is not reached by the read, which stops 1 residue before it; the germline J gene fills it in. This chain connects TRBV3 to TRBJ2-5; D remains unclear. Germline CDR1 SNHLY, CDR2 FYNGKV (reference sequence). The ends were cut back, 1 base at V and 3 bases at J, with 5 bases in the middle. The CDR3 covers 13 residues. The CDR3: CASSLGQQDTQYF. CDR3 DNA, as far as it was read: TGTGCCAGCAGCTTAGGACAACAAGACACCCAGTAC.

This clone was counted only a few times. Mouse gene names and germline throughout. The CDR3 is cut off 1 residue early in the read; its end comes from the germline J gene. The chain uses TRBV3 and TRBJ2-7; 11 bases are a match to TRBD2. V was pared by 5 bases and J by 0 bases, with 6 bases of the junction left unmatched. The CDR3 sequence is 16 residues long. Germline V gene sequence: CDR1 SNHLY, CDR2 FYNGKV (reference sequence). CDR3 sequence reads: CASSRLGGDSSYEQYF. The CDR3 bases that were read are TGTGCCAGCAGCCGACTGGGGGGGGATAGCTCCTATGAACAGTAC.

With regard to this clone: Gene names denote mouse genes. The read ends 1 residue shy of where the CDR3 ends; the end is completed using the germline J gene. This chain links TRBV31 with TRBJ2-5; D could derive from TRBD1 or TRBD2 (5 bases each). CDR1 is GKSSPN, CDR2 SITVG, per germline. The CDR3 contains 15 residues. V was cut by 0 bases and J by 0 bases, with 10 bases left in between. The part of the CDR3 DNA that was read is TGTGCCTGGAGTCTAGGGGACCCTAACCAAGACACCCAGTAC. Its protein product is CAWSLGDPNQDTQY. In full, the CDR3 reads CAWSLGDPNQDTQYF.

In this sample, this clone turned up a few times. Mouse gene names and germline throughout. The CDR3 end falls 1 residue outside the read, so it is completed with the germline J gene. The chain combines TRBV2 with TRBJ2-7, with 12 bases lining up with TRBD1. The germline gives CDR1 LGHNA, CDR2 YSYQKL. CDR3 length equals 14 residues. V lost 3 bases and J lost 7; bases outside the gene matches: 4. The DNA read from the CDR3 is TGTGCCAGCAGCCAGGGACAGGGGGCTGGGGAACAGTAC. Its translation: CASSQGQGAGEQY. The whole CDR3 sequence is CASSQGQGAGEQYF.

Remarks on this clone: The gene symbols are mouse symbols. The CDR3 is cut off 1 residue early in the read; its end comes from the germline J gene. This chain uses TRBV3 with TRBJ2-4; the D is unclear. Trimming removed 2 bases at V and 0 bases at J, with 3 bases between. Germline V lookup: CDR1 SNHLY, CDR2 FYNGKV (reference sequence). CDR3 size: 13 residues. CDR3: CASSLTSQNTLYF. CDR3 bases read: TGTGCCAGCAGCTTAACGAGTCAAAACACCTTGTAC.

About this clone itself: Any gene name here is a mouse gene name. Incomplete CDR3 DNA: TGTGCCAGCAGCCAAGACGGCAACTATAATTCGCCCCTCTAC. It encodes CASSQDGNYNSPLY. The entire CDR3 reads CASSQDGNYNSPLYF. This rearrangement joins TRBV5 to TRBJ1-6; D gene ambiguous. The read comes to an end 1 residue before the CDR3 does, leaving the germline J gene to fill in the end. TRBJ1-6 is assigned to the ORF class and has an uncertain function. The germline V and J ends were trimmed by 0 bases and 3 bases, with 6 bases remaining between them. This CDR3 region has 15 residues. CDR1 is LGHNA and CDR2 is YNLKQL in the germline V gene (reference sequence).

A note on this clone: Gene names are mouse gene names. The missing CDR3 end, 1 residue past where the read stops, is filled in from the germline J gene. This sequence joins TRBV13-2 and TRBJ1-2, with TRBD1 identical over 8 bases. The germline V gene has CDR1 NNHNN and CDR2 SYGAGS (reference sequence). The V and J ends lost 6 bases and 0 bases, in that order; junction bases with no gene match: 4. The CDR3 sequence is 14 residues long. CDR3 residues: CASARQGTNSDYTF. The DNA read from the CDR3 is TGTGCCAGCGCCCGACAGGGGACAAACTCCGACTACACC.

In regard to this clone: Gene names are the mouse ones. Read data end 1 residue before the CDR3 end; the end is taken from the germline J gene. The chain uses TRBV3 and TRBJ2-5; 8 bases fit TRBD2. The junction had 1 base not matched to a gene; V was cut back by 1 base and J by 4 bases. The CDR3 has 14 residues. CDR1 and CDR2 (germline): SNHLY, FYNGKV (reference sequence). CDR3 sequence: CASSLDGGEDTQYF. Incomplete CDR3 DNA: TGTGCCAGCAGCTTAGATGGGGGGGAAGACACCCAGTAC.

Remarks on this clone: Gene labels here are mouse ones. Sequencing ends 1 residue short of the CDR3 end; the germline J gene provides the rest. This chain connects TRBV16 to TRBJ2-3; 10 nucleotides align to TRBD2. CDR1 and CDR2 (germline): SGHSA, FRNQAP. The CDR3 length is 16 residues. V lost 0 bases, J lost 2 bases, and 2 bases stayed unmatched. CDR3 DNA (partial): TGTGCAAGCAGCTTAGACTGGGGGGGCTATGCAGAAACGCTGTAT. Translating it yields CASSLDWGGYAETLY. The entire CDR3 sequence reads CASSLDWGGYAETLYF.

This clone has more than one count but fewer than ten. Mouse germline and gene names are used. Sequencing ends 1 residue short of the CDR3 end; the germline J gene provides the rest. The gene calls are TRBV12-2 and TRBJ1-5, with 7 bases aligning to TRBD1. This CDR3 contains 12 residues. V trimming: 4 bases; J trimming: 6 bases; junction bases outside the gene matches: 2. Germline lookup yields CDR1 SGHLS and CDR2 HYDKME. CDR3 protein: CASSRDSQAPLF. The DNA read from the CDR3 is TGTGCCAGCTCCCGGGACAGCCAGGCTCCGCTT.